This T cell receptor (beta chain) stems from a study of cytomegalovirus exposure and HLA in healthy donors. In germline, CDR1 is LGHNT, CDR2 FRNRAP. The V and J ends lost 0 bases and 3 bases respectively, with 8 bases between them. This CDR3 is built from 14 residues. Both 60 Vbeta primers and 13 Jbeta primers went into the PCR. Profiled with immunoSEQ multiplex PCR; TCRdb holds only in-frame clones, not every one. The sample includes around 150,000 clones, 68% of them seen just once. This TCR derives from a man aged 45-60 years in good health and CMV-seronegative. Sequencing was performed on PBMCs. The chain has TRBV12-5 and TRBJ1-1; TRBD1 might be the D (5 bases). This CDR3 is CASGLVQGDTEAFF. The CDR3 nucleotides are TGTGCTAGTGGTTTGGTACAAGGGGACACTGAAGCTTTCTTT.